This T cell receptor (beta chain) originates from a study of cytomegalovirus exposure and HLA in healthy donors. Regarding the study as a whole: A later analysis showed TCR association rates differing by HLA locus, peaking at DRB1 and lowest at HLA-C.

PCR employed 60 Vbeta and 13 Jbeta primers. Sequenced by immunoSEQ multiplex PCR; TCRdb stores in-frame clones only, minus some. The top ten clones hold 4% to 5.5% of a sample with 150,000 to 200,000 clones, 65% to 70% of them seen once. There are 16 residues in the CDR3. Trimming removed 4 bases from V and 7 bases from J; junction bases left unmatched: 15. Germline lookup yields CDR1 MNHEY and CDR2 SVGAGI. This clone was seen a handful of times. Its target is not known. The receptor was derived from a young woman in good health and CMV-seropositive. J is TRBJ2-7 and V is TRBV6-5, with TRBD1 matching 8 bases. The sample taken for sequencing was PBMCs. CDR3 DNA sequence: TGTGCCAGCAGTTTGACAGGGGATGCGTCCCAGGGGGAGCAGTACTTC. Protein product: CASSLTGDASQGEQYF.